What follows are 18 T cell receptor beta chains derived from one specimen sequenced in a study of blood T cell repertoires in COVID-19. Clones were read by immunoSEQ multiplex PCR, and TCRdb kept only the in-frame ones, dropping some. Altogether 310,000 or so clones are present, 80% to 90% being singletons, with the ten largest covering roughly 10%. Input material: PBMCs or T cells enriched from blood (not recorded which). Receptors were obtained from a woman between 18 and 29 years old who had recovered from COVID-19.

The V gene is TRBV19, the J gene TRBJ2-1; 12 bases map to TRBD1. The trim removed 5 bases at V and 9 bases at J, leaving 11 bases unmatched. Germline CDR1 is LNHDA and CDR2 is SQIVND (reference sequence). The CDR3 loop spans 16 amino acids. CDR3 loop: CASSSPGTGGGGEQFF. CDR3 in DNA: TGTGCCAGTAGTTCACCCGGGACAGGGGGCGGAGGTGAGCAGTTCTTC. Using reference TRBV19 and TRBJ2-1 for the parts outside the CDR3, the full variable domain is DGGITQSPKYLFRKEGQNVTLSCEQNLNHDAMYWYRQDPGQGLRLIYYSQIVNDFQKGDIAEGYSVSREKKESFPLTVTSAQKNPTAFYLCASSSPGTGGGGEQFFGPGTRLTVL.

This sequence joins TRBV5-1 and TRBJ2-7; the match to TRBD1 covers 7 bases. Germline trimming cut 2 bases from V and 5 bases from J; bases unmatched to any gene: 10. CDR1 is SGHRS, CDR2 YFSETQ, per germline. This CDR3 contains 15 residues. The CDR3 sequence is CASSLGTELFDEQYF. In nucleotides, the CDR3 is TGCGCCAGCAGCTTAGGGACAGAGTTATTCGACGAGCAGTACTTC.

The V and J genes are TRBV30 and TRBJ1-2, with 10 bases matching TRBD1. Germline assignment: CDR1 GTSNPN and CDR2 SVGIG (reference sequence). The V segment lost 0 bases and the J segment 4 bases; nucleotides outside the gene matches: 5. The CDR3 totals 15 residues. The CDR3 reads CAWSVPGQGRYGYTF. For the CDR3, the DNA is TGTGCCTGGAGTGTCCCGGGACAGGGGCGCTATGGCTACACCTTC.

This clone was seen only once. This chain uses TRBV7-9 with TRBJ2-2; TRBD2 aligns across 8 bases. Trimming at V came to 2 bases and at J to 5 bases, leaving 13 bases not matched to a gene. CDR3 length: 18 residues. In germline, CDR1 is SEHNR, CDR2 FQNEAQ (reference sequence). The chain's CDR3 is CASSLSGLVLEGTGELFF. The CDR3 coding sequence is TGTGCCAGCAGCTTATCGGGACTAGTTCTAGAGGGGACCGGGGAGCTGTTTTTT.

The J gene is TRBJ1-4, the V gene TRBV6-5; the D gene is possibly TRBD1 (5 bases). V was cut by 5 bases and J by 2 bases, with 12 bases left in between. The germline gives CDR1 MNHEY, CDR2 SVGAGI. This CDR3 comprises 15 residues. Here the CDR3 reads CASSRQEGTNEKLFF. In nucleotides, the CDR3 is TGTGCCAGCAGTCGCCAGGAGGGGACTAATGAAAAACTGTTTTTT.

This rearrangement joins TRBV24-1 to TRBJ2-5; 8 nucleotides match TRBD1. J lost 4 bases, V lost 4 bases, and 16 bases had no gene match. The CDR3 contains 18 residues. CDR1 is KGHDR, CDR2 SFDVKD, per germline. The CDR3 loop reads CATSDASRTGNLGETQYF. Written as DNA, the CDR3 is TGTGCCACCAGTGACGCCTCTAGGACAGGGAACCTCGGAGAGACCCAGTACTTC.

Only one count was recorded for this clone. The CDR3 DNA reads TGTGCCAGCAGTTTATTTGGTCAGGGTTCTTTCGGCAATCAGCCCCAGCATTTT. Amino acid sequence: CASSLFGQGSFGNQPQHF. V gene TRBV28 combines with J gene TRBJ1-5; a possible D gene is TRBD1 (5 bases). Trimming cost V 1 base and J 2 bases, with 18 bases left between them. There are 18 residues in the CDR3. Germline CDR1 is MDHEN and CDR2 is SYDVKM. The full variable domain, with the rest looked up from reference TRBV28 and TRBJ1-5, is DVKVTQSSRYLVKRTGEKVFLECVQDMDHENMFWYRQDPGLGLRLIYFSYDVKMKEKGDIPEGYSVSREKKERFSLILESASTNQTSMYLCASSLFGQGSFGNQPQHFGDGTRLSIL.

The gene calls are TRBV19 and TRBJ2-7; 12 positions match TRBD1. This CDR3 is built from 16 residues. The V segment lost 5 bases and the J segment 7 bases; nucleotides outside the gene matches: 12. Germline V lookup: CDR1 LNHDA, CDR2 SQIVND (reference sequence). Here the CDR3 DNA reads TGTGCCAGTAGTGGCGGGACAGGGGGCTTCTCGAGGGAGCAGTACTTC. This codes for CASSGGTGGFSREQYF.

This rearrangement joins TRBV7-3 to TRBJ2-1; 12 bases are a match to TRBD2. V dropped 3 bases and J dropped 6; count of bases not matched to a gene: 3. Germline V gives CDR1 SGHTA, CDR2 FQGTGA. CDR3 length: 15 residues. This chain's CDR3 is CASSFLAGGPNEQFF. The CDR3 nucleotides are TGTGCCAGCAGCTTCCTAGCGGGGGGGCCCAATGAGCAGTTCTTC.

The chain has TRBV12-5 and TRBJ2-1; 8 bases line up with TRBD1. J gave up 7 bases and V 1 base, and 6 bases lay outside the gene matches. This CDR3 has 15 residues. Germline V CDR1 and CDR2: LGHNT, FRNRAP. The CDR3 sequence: CASGLGLQGVNEQFF. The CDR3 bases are TGTGCTAGTGGTTTGGGATTACAGGGGGTAAATGAGCAGTTCTTC.

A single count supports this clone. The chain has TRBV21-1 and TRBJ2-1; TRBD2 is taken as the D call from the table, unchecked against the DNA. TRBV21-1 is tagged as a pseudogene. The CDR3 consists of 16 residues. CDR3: CASSTRQRGSYNEQFF. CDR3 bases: TGTGCCAGCAGCACCCGACAAAGAGGGTCCTACAATGAGCAGTTCTTC.

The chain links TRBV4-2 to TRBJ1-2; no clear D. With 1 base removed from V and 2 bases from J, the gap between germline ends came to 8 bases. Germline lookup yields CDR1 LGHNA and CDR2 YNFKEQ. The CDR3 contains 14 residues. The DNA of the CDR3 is TGTGCCAGCAGCCAAGTTCCAGCGAACTATGGCTACACCTTC. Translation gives CASSQVPANYGYTF.

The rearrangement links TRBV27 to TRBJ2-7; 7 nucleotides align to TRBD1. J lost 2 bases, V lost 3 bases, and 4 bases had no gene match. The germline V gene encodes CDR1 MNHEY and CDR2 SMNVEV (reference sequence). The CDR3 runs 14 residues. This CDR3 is CASSFGTEPYEQYF. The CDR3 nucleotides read TGTGCCAGCAGTTTCGGGACAGAGCCCTACGAGCAGTACTTC.

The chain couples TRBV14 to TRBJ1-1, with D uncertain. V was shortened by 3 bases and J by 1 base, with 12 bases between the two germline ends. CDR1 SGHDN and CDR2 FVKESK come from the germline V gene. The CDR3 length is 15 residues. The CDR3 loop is CASSHQNARNTEAFF. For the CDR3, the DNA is TGTGCCAGCAGCCATCAAAATGCCAGGAACACTGAAGCTTTCTTT.

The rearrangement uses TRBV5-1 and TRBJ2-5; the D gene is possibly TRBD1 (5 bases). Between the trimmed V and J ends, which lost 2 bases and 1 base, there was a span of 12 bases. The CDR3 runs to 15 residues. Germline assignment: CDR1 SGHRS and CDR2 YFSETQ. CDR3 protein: CASSLLSGPQETQYF. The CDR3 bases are TGCGCCAGCAGCTTACTCTCAGGGCCCCAAGAGACCCAGTACTTC.

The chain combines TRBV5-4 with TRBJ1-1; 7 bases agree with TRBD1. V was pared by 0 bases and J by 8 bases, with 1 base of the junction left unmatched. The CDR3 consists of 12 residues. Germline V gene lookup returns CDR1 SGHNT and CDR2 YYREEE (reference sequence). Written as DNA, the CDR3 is TGTGCCAGCAGCTTGGCGGACAGGGAAGCTTTCTTT. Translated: CASSLADREAFF. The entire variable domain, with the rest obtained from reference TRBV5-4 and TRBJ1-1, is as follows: ETGVTQSPTHLIKTRGQQVTLRCSSQSGHNTVSWYQQALGQGPQFIFQYYREEENGRGNFPPRFSGLQFPNYSSELNVNALELDDSALYLCASSLADREAFFGQGTRLTVV.

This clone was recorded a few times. CDR3 sequence: CASSYPLRGQDYGYTF. Here the CDR3 DNA reads TGTGCCAGCAGTTACCCGCTAAGGGGGCAAGACTATGGCTACACCTTC. The rearrangement joins TRBV6-5 to TRBJ1-2; 7 nucleotides agree with TRBD1. The CDR3 loop spans 16 amino acids. Germline-derived CDR1 and CDR2 are MNHEY and SVGAGI. V was clipped by 2 bases and J by 3 bases; unmatched bases: 9.

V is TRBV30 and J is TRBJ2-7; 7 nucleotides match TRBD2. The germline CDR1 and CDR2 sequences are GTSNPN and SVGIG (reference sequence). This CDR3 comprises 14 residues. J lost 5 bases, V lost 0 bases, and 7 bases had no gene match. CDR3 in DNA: TGTGCCTGGAGTGTACTGGCGGGAGAGAACGAGCAGTACTTC. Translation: CAWSVLAGENEQYF.